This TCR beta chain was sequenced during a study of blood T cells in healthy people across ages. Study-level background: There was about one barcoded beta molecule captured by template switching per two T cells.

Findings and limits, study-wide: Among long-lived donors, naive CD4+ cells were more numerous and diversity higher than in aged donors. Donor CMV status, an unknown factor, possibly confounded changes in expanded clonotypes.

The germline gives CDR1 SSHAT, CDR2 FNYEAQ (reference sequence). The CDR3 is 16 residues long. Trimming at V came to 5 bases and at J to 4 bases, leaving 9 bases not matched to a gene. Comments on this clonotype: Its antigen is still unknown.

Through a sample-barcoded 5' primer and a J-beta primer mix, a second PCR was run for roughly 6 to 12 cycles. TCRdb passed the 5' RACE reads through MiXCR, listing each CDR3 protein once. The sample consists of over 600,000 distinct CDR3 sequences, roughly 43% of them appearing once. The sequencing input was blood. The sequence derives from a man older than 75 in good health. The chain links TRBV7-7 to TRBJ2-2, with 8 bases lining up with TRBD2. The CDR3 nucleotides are TGTGCCAGCAGCCCCGATTTAGCGGGGTTCACCGGGGAGCTGTTTTTT. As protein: CASSPDLAGFTGELFF.